These 20 T cell receptor beta chains originate from one sample sequenced in a study of blood T cell repertoires in COVID-19. The data were produced by immunoSEQ multiplex PCR, yet TCRdb's version contains in-frame clones alone and is incomplete. This table holds some 260,000 clones, roughly 77% found once. Sequencing was done on a sample of peripheral blood. All receptors come from an elderly woman with acute or convalescent COVID-19.

The V gene is TRBV2, the J gene TRBJ2-7; D may be TRBD2 (6 bases). In germline, CDR1 is SNHLY, CDR2 FYNNEI. The CDR3 contains 12 residues. V was trimmed by 8 bases and J by 5 bases, leaving 13 bases between them. This CDR3 reads CASGRDFHEQYF. CDR3 nucleotide sequence: TGTGCCAGCGGACGGGACTTCCACGAGCAGTACTTC.

The rearrangement uses TRBV19 and TRBJ2-1; 8 bases agree with TRBD1. The trim removed 5 bases at V and 0 bases at J, leaving 3 bases unmatched. CDR1 and CDR2 from the germline V gene are LNHDA and SQIVND (reference sequence). This CDR3 has 15 residues. The CDR3 DNA is TGTGCCAGTAGTGCTACAGGGGGCTCCTACAATGAGCAGTTCTTC. This sequence encodes CASSATGGSYNEQFF.

This clone occurred a few times. The chain uses TRBV3-1 (or the pseudogene TRBV3-2) and TRBJ2-1; no reliable D call. Trimming removed 1 base from V and 6 bases from J, with 4 bases in between. Germline lookup yields CDR1 LGHDT and CDR2 YNNKEL (reference sequence). The CDR3 is 12 amino acids. The CDR3 sequence: CASSQVINEQFF. The CDR3 DNA follows: TGTGCCAGCAGCCAAGTTATCAATGAGCAGTTCTTC.

The V call is TRBV27, the J call TRBJ1-1; 8 bases line up with TRBD1. This CDR3 region has 15 residues. In germline, CDR1 is MNHEY, CDR2 SMNVEV (reference sequence). V lost 5 bases, J lost 1 base, and 6 bases stayed unmatched. The CDR3 loop reads CASSPSGTGNTEAFF. CDR3 coding DNA: TGTGCCAGCAGTCCATCCGGGACAGGGAACACTGAAGCTTTCTTT.

This clone was counted only a few times. The chain has TRBV29-1 and TRBJ2-4; TRBD2 might be the D (7 bases). The CDR3 consists of 13 residues. V dropped 5 bases and J dropped 3 bases, with 11 bases sitting between them. Germline V CDR1 and CDR2: SQVTM, ANQGSEA. This CDR3 is CSVWGGVKNIQYF. The CDR3, as DNA: TGCAGCGTTTGGGGGGGCGTCAAAAACATTCAGTACTTC. Using reference TRBV29-1 and TRBJ2-4 for the parts outside the CDR3, the full variable domain is SAVISQKPSRDICQRGTSLTIQCQVDSQVTMMFWYRQQPGQSLTLIATANQGSEATYESGFVIDKFPISRPNLTFSTLTVSNMSPEDSSIYLCSVWGGVKNIQYFGAGTRLSVL.

The V call is TRBV7-2, the J call TRBJ2-7; D call uncertain. Deletions cut 1 base from V and 7 bases from J, with 11 bases between. Per germline, CDR1 SGHTA and CDR2 FQGNSA. The CDR3 has 13 residues. The CDR3: CASSLGRRREQYF. The CDR3 nucleotides are TGTGCCAGCAGCTTAGGACGAAGGCGGGAGCAGTACTTC.

For this clone: One end of the junction varies from germline; a read error may be responsible. The rearrangement uses TRBV7-9 and TRBJ1-2; no definite D call. Germline CDR1 SEHNR, CDR2 FQNEAQ (reference sequence). This CDR3 has 11 amino acids. The CDR3 reads CASSPNWSGIF. CDR3 sequence (DNA): TGTGCCAGCAGCCCTAACTGGTCCGGGATCTTC.

The chain carries TRBV7-8 and TRBJ2-1; the match to TRBD1 covers 9 bases. V dropped 3 bases and J dropped 8; count of bases not matched to a gene: 5. There are 14 residues in the CDR3. Germline lookup yields CDR1 SGHVS and CDR2 FQNEAQ. Written as DNA, the CDR3 is TGTGCCAGCAGCTTTGACAGGGGGGAGCATGAGCAGTTCTTC. Translating gives CASSFDRGEHEQFF.

Notes on this clone: The same CDR3 arises from other DNA sequences in this sample as well. The chain recombines TRBV7-9 with TRBJ2-7; D is undetermined. CDR1 and CDR2 (germline): SEHNR, FQNEAQ (reference sequence). Trimming stripped 4 bases from V and 3 bases from J, with 4 bases between. The CDR3 totals 11 residues. CDR3 bases: TGTGCCAGCAGCTCAAACTACGAGCAGTACTTC. Protein: CASSSNYEQYF.

The chain joins TRBV6-2 or TRBV6-3 to TRBJ1-1; D is undetermined. Trimming left V 4 bases short and J 2 bases short, with 23 bases between. The CDR3 sequence is 18 residues long. Germline assignment: CDR1 MNHEY and CDR2 SVGEGT. CDR3 loop: CASSFTIQRVGPNTEAFF. DNA of the CDR3: TGTGCCAGCAGTTTCACTATACAGCGGGTGGGTCCAAACACTGAAGCTTTCTTT.

The V gene is TRBV5-5, the J gene TRBJ1-1; D is perhaps TRBD1 (6 bases). This CDR3 is 15 amino acids long. Trimming cost V 2 bases and J 4 bases, with 15 bases left between them. Germline V lookup: CDR1 SGHKS, CDR2 YYEKEE (reference sequence). The CDR3, as DNA: TGTGCCAGCAGCTTACAGGGTCTTTTATTCACTGAAGCTTTCTTT. Its translation: CASSLQGLLFTEAFF.

The genes are TRBV9 and TRBJ2-7, with TRBD1 identical over 8 bases. The J segment lost 3 bases and the V segment lost 3 bases, leaving 8 bases of the junction unmatched. The CDR3 is made up of 15 amino acids. Germline CDR1 SGDLS, CDR2 YYNGEE. In DNA form, the CDR3 reads TGTGCCAGCAGCGCCTTCGACAGGGGATTCTACGAGCAGTACTTC. It codes for CASSAFDRGFYEQYF. Combining the CDR3 with reference TRBV9 and TRBJ2-7 gives the whole variable domain DSGVTQTPKHLITATGQRVTLRCSPRSGDLSVYWYQQSLDQGLQFLIQYYNGEERAKGNILERFSAQQFPDLHSELNLSSLELGDSALYFCASSAFDRGFYEQYFGPGTRLTVT.

The DNA of the CDR3 is TGTGCCAGCAGCCGAGGGTCTTCCTACGAGCAGTACTTC. Its protein is CASSRGSSYEQYF. The chain joins TRBV6-2 or TRBV6-3 to TRBJ2-7, with D perhaps TRBD2 (5 bases). Germline CDR1 is MNHEY and CDR2 is SVGEGT. Trimming left V 6 bases short and J 1 base short, with 10 bases between. The CDR3 extends over 13 amino acids.

The chain recombines TRBV18 with TRBJ1-1; D might be TRBD1 (5 bases). The CDR3 consists of 15 residues. The V end was cut by 0 bases, the J end by 6 bases, with 14 bases between. Germline V gives CDR1 KGHSH, CDR2 LQKENI. The CDR3, as DNA: TGTGCCAGCTCACCACCCATGGGAGGGGCCTCTGAAGCTTTCTTT. Protein product: CASSPPMGGASEAFF.

V is TRBV4-2 and J is TRBJ2-2; a weak D match, TRBD2 (5 bases). This CDR3 is built from 15 residues. Germline V gives CDR1 LGHNA, CDR2 YNFKEQ. V was clipped by 1 base and J by 0 bases, with 6 bases between them. This CDR3 is CASSQGAANTGELFF. CDR3 bases: TGTGCCAGCAGCCAAGGAGCGGCGAACACCGGGGAGCTGTTTTTT.

The V and J genes are TRBV27 and TRBJ1-1; the match to TRBD1 covers 7 bases. V was pared by 6 bases and J by 6 bases, with 7 bases of the junction left unmatched. The CDR3 length is 13 residues. CDR1 and CDR2 from the germline V gene are MNHEY and SMNVEV (reference sequence). The CDR3 nucleotides read TGTGCCAGCAGCGACAGGGATGTCCCTGAAGCTTTCTTT. Its translation: CASSDRDVPEAFF.

Only a few counts were recorded for this clone. V is TRBV3-1 (or the pseudogene TRBV3-2) and J is TRBJ1-5; TRBD1 matches 7 bases. The CDR3 has 17 residues. The J segment lost 2 bases and the V segment lost 0 bases, leaving 7 bases of the junction unmatched. Germline values: CDR1 LGHDT, CDR2 YNNKEL (reference sequence). CDR3: CASSQDSVGTGNQPQHF. The CDR3 DNA is TGTGCCAGCAGCCAAGATTCGGTAGGGACAGGCAATCAGCCCCAGCATTTT.

V is TRBV18 and J is TRBJ1-4, with TRBD1 identical over 7 bases. Germline lookup yields CDR1 KGHSH and CDR2 LQKENI. The CDR3 sequence is 15 residues long. Trimming removed 0 bases from V and 4 bases from J; junction bases left unmatched: 2. CDR3 DNA: TGTGCCAGCTCACCACCGGGACAGAGTAATGAAAAACTGTTTTTT. Encoded protein: CASSPPGQSNEKLFF. Drawing the rest from reference TRBV18 and TRBJ1-4, the complete variable domain is NAGVMQNPRHLVRRRGQEARLRCSPMKGHSHVYWYRQLPEEGLKFMVYLQKENIIDESGMPKERFSAEFPKEGPSILRIQQVVRGDSAAYFCASSPPGQSNEKLFFGSGTQLSVL.

The chain carries TRBV4-1 and TRBJ2-6, with 12 bases that match TRBD2. V lost 1 base and J lost 0; bases outside the gene matches: 4. The germline V gene has CDR1 MGHRA and CDR2 YSYEKL. The CDR3 extends over 19 amino acids. The CDR3 sequence: CASSQGASGRASGANVLTF. CDR3 bases: TGCGCCAGCAGCCAAGGGGCTAGCGGGAGGGCCTCTGGGGCCAACGTCCTGACTTTC.

V gene TRBV7-2 combines with J gene TRBJ2-3; D not certain. The CDR3 spans 15 residues. The germline V gene has CDR1 SGHTA and CDR2 FQGNSA. V was trimmed by 1 base and J by 0 bases, leaving 8 bases between them. This chain's CDR3 is CASSLVATSTDTQYF. The CDR3 bases are TGTGCCAGCAGCTTAGTTGCCACTAGCACAGATACGCAGTATTTT.